This entry is about one TCR beta chain. The study separated CD4+ cells into CD45RA+ naive and CD45RA-negative memory subsets. The record originates from a study of shared clonotypes between healthy human individuals. It was at deep level that the assay was run. Genomic DNA belonging to each subset was distributed in equal measure over several immunoSEQ plates. Per sorted-subset replicate PCR, input was 150 to 250 ng DNA, representing 30,000 or so T cell genomes. Method: immunoSEQ multiplex PCR; TCRdb's copy keeps in-frame clones and lacks some. The repertoire consists of more than 2 million clones, with roughly 95% occurring once and the leading ten covering roughly 0.13%. Specimen: naive CD4+ T cells sorted from blood. Subset specified: CD45RA+ positively selected. This receptor was identified in a man between 18 and 29 years old in good health.

This CDR3 is CASREMGGLMNTEAFF. DNA for the CDR3: TGTGCCAGCAGGGAAATGGGGGGGCTAATGAACACTGAAGCTTTCTTT. This rearrangement joins TRBV13 to TRBJ1-1; the D gene is possibly TRBD1 (6 bases). This CDR3 is 16 amino acids long. Germline V gives CDR1 PRHDT, CDR2 FYEKMQ (reference sequence). The V end was cut by 6 bases, the J end by 0 bases, with 17 bases between. The full variable domain, rest sourced from reference TRBV13 and TRBJ1-1, is AAGVIQSPRHLIKEKRETATLKCYPIPRHDTVYWYQQGPGQDPQFLISFYEKMQSDKGSIPDRFSAQQFSDYHSELNMSSLELGDSALYFCASREMGGLMNTEAFFGQGTRLTVV.